The present TCR beta chain was sequenced within a study of blood T cell repertoires in COVID-19. Study as a whole: Italy, Spain and the United States were the sources of the convalescent and acute COVID-19 samples. PBMCs, B-cell-depleted T cells, or T cells were the source of the cDNA or gDNA that made up the material.

As originally analysed: Scientists estimated how many nucleated cells there were by amplifying reference gene primers. Assay: immunoSEQ multiplex PCR; the TCRdb copy retains only in-frame clones and omits some. The V and J calls and clone size come from that table; D and trimming were worked out from the DNA. The table records some 110,000 clones, around 90% of them present only once. Germline CDR1 SGHVS, CDR2 FNYEAQ. The CDR3 covers 15 residues. V lost 6 bases and J lost 1; bases outside the gene matches: 4. The source is a human donor in a cohort sampled during active COVID-19. This rearrangement joins TRBV7-6 to TRBJ2-2; 8 nucleotides align to TRBD1. The sequencing input was peripheral blood. The CDR3 region has the DNA TGTGCCAGCAGTCGAACAGGGGGGAACACCGGGGAGCTGTTTTTT. It translates to CASSRTGGNTGELFF.